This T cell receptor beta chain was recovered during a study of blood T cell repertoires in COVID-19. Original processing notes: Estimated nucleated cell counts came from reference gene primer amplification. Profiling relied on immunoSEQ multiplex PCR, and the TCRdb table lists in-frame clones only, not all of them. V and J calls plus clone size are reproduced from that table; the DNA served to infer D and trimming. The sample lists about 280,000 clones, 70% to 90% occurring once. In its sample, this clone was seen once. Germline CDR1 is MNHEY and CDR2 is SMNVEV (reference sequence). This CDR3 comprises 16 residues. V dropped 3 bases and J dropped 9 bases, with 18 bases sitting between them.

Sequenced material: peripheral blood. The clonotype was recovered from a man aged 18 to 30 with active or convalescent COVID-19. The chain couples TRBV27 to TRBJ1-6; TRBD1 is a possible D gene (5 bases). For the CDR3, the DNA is TGTGCCAGCAGTTTTAAGGCGCCAGGGTTTTTTTCACCCCTCCACTTT. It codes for CASSFKAPGFFSPLHF.